A selection of T cell receptor beta chains follows, all from one sample in a study of shared clonotypes between healthy human individuals. TCRdb's table, derived via immunoSEQ multiplex PCR, lists solely in-frame clones and lacks some. The table includes around 1.1 million clones, about 80% detected once. The sequencing input was memory CD4+ T cells from PBMCs. The receptor set was obtained from a man aged 18 to 29 in good health. Some clones in this sample may be carry-over from other donors' samples. Each CDR3 is given with its conserved first and last residue. D genes are given only for firm matches. A row's size may be missing; if present it is once, few, many or a size class.

TRBV7-3	NA	14	NA	TRBJ1-1	CASSLGGAGTEAFF	TGTGCCAGCAGCTTAGGGGGCGCGGGGACTGAAGCTTTCTTT
TRBV19	TRBD1	13	NA	TRBJ2-3	CASGTGDRDTQYF	TGTGCCAGCGGAACAGGGGATCGGGATACGCAGTATTTT
TRBV11-2	NA	16	NA	TRBJ1-1	CASSSIGRSLNTEAFF	TGTGCCAGCAGCAGTATCGGGCGATCCCTGAACACTGAAGCTTTCTTT
TRBV2	TRBD1	13	NA	TRBJ1-2	CASGDREDYGYTF	TGTGCCAGCGGGGACAGGGAGGACTATGGCTACACCTTC
TRBV7-8	NA	12	NA	TRBJ1-5	CASSLASLPQHF	TGTGCCAGCAGCTTAGCCAGTCTGCCCCAGCATTTT
TRBV5-6	NA	15	NA	TRBJ2-7	CASSFLDGLTYEQYF	TGTGCCAGCAGCTTCTTGGACGGACTTACCTACGAGCAGTACTTC
TRBV28	NA	12	NA	TRBJ2-7	CASSFSGSEQYF	TGTGCCAGCAGTTTCTCAGGGTCCGAGCAGTACTTC
TRBV27	NA	8	NA	TRBJ1-3	CASPTIYF	TGTGCCAGCCCGACCATATATTTT
TRBV28	NA	15	many	TRBJ1-5	CASRGRKGGNQPQHF	TGTGCCAGCCGCGGGAGGAAGGGAGGCAATCAGCCCCAGCATTTT
TRBV6-1	TRBD1	14	NA	TRBJ1-1	CASKGTGIGAEAFF	TGTGCCAGCAAGGGGACAGGGATAGGAGCTGAAGCTTTCTTT
TRBV28	NA	15	NA	TRBJ2-1	CASSSLGRPGDEQFF	TGTGCCAGCAGTTCTCTCGGACGGCCTGGGGATGAGCAGTTCTTC
TRBV11-2	NA	15	NA	TRBJ2-5	CASSLGREIGETQYF	TGTGCCAGCAGCTTAGGGCGGGAAATTGGGGAGACCCAGTACTTC
TRBV2	TRBD1	15	NA	TRBJ1-2	CASSSWTGGNYGYTF	TGTGCCAGCAGTTCATGGACAGGGGGCAACTATGGCTACACCTTC
TRBV5-1	NA	14	many	TRBJ2-7	CASSLDPDFYEQYF	TGCGCCAGCAGCTTGGATCCGGACTTCTACGAGCAGTACTTC